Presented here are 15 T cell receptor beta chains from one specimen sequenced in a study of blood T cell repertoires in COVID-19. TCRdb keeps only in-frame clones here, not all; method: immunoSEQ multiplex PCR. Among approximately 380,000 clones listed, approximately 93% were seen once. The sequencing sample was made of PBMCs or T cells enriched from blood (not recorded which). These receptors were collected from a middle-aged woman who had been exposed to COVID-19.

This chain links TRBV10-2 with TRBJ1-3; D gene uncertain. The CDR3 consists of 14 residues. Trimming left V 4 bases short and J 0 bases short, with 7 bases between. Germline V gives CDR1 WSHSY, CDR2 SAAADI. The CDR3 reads CASSASSSGNTIYF. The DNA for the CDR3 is TGCGCCAGCAGTGCTTCTAGCTCTGGAAACACCATATATTTT.

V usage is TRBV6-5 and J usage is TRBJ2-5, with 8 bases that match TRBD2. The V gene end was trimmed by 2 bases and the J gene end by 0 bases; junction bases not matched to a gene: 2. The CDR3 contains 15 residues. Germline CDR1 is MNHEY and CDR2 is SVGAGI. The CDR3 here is CASSYGGGNQETQYF. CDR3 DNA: TGTGCCAGCAGTTACGGCGGGGGGAACCAAGAGACCCAGTACTTC.

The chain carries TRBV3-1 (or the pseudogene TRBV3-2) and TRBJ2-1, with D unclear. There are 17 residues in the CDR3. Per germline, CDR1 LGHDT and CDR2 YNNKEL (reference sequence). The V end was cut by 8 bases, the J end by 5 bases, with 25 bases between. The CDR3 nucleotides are TGTGCCAGCGCACATGTCGTCCCATTCCATTCCGACAATGAGCAGTTCTTC. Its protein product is CASAHVVPFHSDNEQFF.

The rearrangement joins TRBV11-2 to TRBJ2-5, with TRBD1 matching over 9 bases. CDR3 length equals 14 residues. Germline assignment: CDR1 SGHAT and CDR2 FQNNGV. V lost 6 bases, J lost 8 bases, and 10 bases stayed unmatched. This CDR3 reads CASSRQGVLDTQYF. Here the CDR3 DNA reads TGTGCCAGCAGTCGACAGGGGGTATTGGATACCCAGTACTTC.

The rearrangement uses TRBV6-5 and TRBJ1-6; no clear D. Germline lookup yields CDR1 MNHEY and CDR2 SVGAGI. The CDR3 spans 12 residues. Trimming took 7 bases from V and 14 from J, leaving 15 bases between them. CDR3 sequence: CASKGGRASLHF. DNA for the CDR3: TGTGCCAGCAAAGGAGGCCGAGCGTCCCTCCACTTT.

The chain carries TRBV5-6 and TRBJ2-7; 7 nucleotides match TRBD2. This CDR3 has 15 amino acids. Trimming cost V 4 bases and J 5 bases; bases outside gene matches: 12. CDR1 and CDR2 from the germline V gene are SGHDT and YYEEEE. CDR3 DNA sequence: TGTGCCAGCAGCCCGGTCGGGCGGGAGCTCCACGAGCAGTACTTC. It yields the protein CASSPVGRELHEQYF.

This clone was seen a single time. CDR3 protein: CASSPRHGRILSYEQYF. DNA of the CDR3: TGTGCCAGCAGCCCCCGTCACGGGAGGATCCTCTCCTACGAGCAGTACTTC. The rearrangement uses TRBV11-2 and TRBJ2-7; 7 positions match TRBD2. Germline trimming cut 5 bases from V and 0 bases from J; bases unmatched to any gene: 13. Germline V gives CDR1 SGHAT, CDR2 FQNNGV. The CDR3 is 17 residues long.

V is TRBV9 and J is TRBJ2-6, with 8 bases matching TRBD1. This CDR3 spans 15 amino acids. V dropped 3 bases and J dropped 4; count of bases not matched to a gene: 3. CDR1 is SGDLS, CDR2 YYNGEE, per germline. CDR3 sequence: CASSATGVGANVLTF. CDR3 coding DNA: TGTGCCAGCAGCGCGACAGGGGTCGGGGCCAACGTCCTGACTTTC.

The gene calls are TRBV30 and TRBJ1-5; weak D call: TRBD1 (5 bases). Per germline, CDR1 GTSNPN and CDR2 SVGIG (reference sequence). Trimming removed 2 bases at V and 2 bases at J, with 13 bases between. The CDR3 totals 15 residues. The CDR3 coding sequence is TGTGCCTGGAGTATGGAGGGGCGAGGCAATCAGCCCCAGCATTTT. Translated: CAWSMEGRGNQPQHF.

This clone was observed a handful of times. CDR3 amino acids: CASSLKSGGPTYEQYF. The CDR3 coding sequence is TGTGCCAGCAGTTTAAAGTCAGGGGGGCCTACCTACGAGCAGTACTTC. The chain employs TRBV27 and TRBJ2-7, with D tentatively TRBD1 (7 bases). The CDR3 is 16 residues long. Trimming removed 2 bases at V and 2 bases at J, with 16 bases between. Germline loops: CDR1 MNHEY, CDR2 SMNVEV (reference sequence).

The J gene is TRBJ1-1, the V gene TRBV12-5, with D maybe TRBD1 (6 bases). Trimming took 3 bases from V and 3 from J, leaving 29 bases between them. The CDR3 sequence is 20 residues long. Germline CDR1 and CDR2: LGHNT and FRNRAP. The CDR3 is CASGFYVQGRSGRADTEAFF. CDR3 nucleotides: TGTGCTAGTGGTTTTTACGTGCAGGGGCGATCAGGACGAGCGGACACTGAAGCTTTCTTT.

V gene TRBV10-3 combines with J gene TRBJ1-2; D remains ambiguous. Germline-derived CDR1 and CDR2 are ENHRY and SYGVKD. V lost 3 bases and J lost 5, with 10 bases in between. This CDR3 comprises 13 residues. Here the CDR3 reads CAISDQVSYGYTF. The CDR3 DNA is TGTGCCATCAGTGATCAGGTGTCATATGGCTACACCTTC.

CDR3 DNA sequence: TGTGCCAGCAGTGGAGGCCCGCCTACAGGGCCGAATTCACCCCTCCACTTT. It specifies CASSGGPPTGPNSPLHF. The chain uses TRBV2 and TRBJ1-6, with D possibly TRBD1 on 6 matching bases. From germline, CDR1 is SNHLY and CDR2 FYNNEI. The V end was cut by 4 bases, the J end by 7 bases, with 20 bases between. The CDR3 runs 17 residues. Full variable domain (missing parts from reference TRBV2 and TRBJ1-6): EPEVTQTPSHQVTQMGQEVILRCVPISNHLYFYWYRQILGQKVEFLVSFYNNEISEKSEIFDDQFSVERPDGSNFTLKIRSTKLEDSAMYFCASSGGPPTGPNSPLHFGNGTRLTVT.

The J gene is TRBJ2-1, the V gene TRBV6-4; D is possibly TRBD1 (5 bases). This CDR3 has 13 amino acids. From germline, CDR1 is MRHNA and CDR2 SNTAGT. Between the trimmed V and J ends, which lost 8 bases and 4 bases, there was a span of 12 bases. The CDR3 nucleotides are TGTGCCAGCGCGGAGACAGAGTACAATGAGCAGTTCTTC. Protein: CASAETEYNEQFF.

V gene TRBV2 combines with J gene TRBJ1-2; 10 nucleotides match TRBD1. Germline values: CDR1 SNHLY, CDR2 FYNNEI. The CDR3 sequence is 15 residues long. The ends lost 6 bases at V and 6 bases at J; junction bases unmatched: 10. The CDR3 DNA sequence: TGTGCCAGCAGGACCATGACAGGGGGCGCCGATGGCTACACCTTC. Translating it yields CASRTMTGGADGYTF.